One sample yielded the 14 T cell receptor beta chains listed below, sequenced in a study of OX40 agonist ivuxolimab in advanced cancers. Clones were sequenced by immunoSEQ multiplex PCR, and TCRdb holds only the in-frame ones, with some missing. In the table there are tens of thousands of clones, approximately 90% of which are singletons. The source was CD4+ or CD8+ T cells sorted from blood, collected in a trial of the OX40 agonist ivuxolimab. These receptor sequences come from an adult with an advanced solid tumor such as melanoma, head and neck, liver or kidney cancer.

This chain uses TRBV5-1 with TRBJ1-1; 10 positions match TRBD1. The CDR3 is 16 residues long. The V segment lost 4 bases and the J segment 1 base; nucleotides outside the gene matches: 7. Germline V lookup: CDR1 SGHRS, CDR2 YFSETQ. The CDR3 sequence is CASSPLWDRGNTEAFF. CDR3 DNA: TGCGCCAGCAGCCCCCTTTGGGACAGGGGGAACACTGAAGCTTTCTTT.

The rearrangement joins TRBV5-8 to TRBJ2-7; D unclear. With 0 bases removed from V and 0 bases from J, the gap between germline ends came to 10 bases. Germline values: CDR1 SGHTS, CDR2 YDEGEE. The CDR3 length is 15 residues. The CDR3: CASSLGGPSSYEQYF. CDR3 nucleotides: TGTGCCAGCAGCTTGGGGGGTCCCAGCTCCTACGAGCAGTACTTC.

The V and J genes are TRBV7-9 and TRBJ2-5, with TRBD2 as a possible D gene (6 bases). This CDR3 spans 15 amino acids. The germline gives CDR1 SEHNR, CDR2 FQNEAQ (reference sequence). Trimming took off 5 bases at V and 2 bases at J, with 15 bases between the two ends. CDR3 residues: CASSPPRGLQETQYF. CDR3 DNA: TGTGCCAGCAGCCCGCCGCGGGGCCTACAAGAGACCCAGTACTTC.

The V call is TRBV29-1, the J call TRBJ2-7; no firm D call. Germline V gives CDR1 SQVTM, CDR2 ANQGSEA. The V end lost 4 bases, the J end lost 2 bases, and 18 bases lay between the germline ends. The CDR3 runs to 15 residues. DNA of the CDR3: TGCAGCGTTGGTCCGGCCCAGGAAACCCCCTACGAGCAGTACTTC. It codes for CSVGPAQETPYEQYF.

The gene calls are TRBV2 and TRBJ1-5; D might be TRBD1 (6 bases). Germline V gene lookup returns CDR1 SNHLY and CDR2 FYNNEI. V shed 5 bases and J shed 4 bases, with 12 bases lying between them. The CDR3 is 14 amino acids. The CDR3 sequence is CASSLSGENQPQHF. The CDR3 DNA reads as TGTGCCAGCAGTTTGTCAGGGGAGAATCAGCCCCAGCATTTT.

The chain is built from TRBV18 and TRBJ1-2; 8 bases map to TRBD1. Germline V lookup: CDR1 KGHSH, CDR2 LQKENI. The CDR3 runs to 14 residues. Trimming at V came to 4 bases and at J to 3 bases, leaving 4 bases not matched to a gene. CDR3 protein: CASSRTGLDYGYTF. The CDR3 DNA follows: TGTGCCAGCTCACGGACAGGGCTAGACTATGGCTACACCTTC.

The genes are TRBV30 and TRBJ2-5; no firm D call. Germline CDR1 reads GTSNPN; CDR2 reads SVGIG (reference sequence). The CDR3 sequence is 13 residues long. V lost 0 bases to trimming and J lost 5 bases, with 10 bases between them. DNA of the CDR3: TGTGCCTGGAGTGTAACTAAGGTTGAGACCCAGTACTTC. Its protein product is CAWSVTKVETQYF.

In its sample, this clone was seen once. The chain carries TRBV28 and TRBJ2-7, with 9 bases lining up with TRBD2. The CDR3 loop spans 14 amino acids. Germline CDR1 MDHEN, CDR2 SYDVKM. V trimming: 7 bases; J trimming: 6 bases; junction bases outside the gene matches: 10. CDR3 amino acids: CASKAGGGSGEQYF. Here the CDR3 DNA reads TGTGCCAGCAAGGCGGGAGGGGGGTCGGGCGAGCAGTACTTC.

J is TRBJ1-4 and V is TRBV15; D uncertain. The length of the CDR3 is 14 residues. The germline V gene encodes CDR1 LNHNV and CDR2 YYDKDF (reference sequence). V was shortened by 7 bases and J by 1 base, with 10 bases between the two germline ends. In nucleotides, the CDR3 is TGTGCCACCAAAGTCAGCCTAACTAATGAAAAACTGTTTTTT. Protein product: CATKVSLTNEKLFF.

The chain combines TRBV18 with TRBJ2-7; either TRBD1 or TRBD2 may supply D (6 bases each). This CDR3 has 15 residues. From germline, CDR1 is KGHSH and CDR2 LQKENI. V was clipped by 3 bases and J by 3 bases, with 15 bases between them. CDR3 residues: CASSPGGGYRYEQYF. In DNA, the CDR3 is TGTGCCAGCTCACCGGGGGGCGGTTACCGCTACGAGCAGTACTTC.

V usage is TRBV27 and J usage is TRBJ1-6; 7 bases align to TRBD1. With 6 bases clipped from V and 10 bases from J, the junction kept 9 bases outside the gene matches. Germline CDR1 and CDR2: MNHEY and SMNVEV (reference sequence). This CDR3 is 14 amino acids long. The CDR3 region is CASRQPGQSSPLHF. The CDR3 DNA follows: TGTGCCAGCAGACAACCGGGACAGTCCTCACCCCTCCACTTT.

The rearrangement links TRBV18 to TRBJ2-3; unclear D gene. Germline assignment: CDR1 KGHSH and CDR2 LQKENI. V was pared by 5 bases and J by 3 bases, with 6 bases between. This CDR3 contains 12 residues. The CDR3 nucleotides read TGTGCCAGCTCATTGCAAACAGATACGCAGTATTTT. This encodes CASSLQTDTQYF.

The chain links TRBV7-9 to TRBJ2-7, with TRBD1 matching 10 bases. V trimming: 6 bases; J trimming: 0 bases; junction bases outside the gene matches: 5. The length of the CDR3 is 15 residues. Germline assignment: CDR1 SEHNR and CDR2 FQNEAQ (reference sequence). The CDR3 loop reads CASRTGQGRSYEQYF. The CDR3 DNA reads TGTGCCAGCAGAACGGGACAGGGGCGCTCCTACGAGCAGTACTTC.

The chain is built from TRBV5-1 and TRBJ2-7; 7 bases match TRBD1. The V segment lost 3 bases and the J segment 3 bases; nucleotides outside the gene matches: 9. Germline V gene lookup returns CDR1 SGHRS and CDR2 YFSETQ. CDR3 length equals 15 residues. CDR3 in DNA: TGCGCCAGCAGCTGGTTGTCGGGACAGAACTACGAGCAGTACTTC. It yields the protein CASSWLSGQNYEQYF.